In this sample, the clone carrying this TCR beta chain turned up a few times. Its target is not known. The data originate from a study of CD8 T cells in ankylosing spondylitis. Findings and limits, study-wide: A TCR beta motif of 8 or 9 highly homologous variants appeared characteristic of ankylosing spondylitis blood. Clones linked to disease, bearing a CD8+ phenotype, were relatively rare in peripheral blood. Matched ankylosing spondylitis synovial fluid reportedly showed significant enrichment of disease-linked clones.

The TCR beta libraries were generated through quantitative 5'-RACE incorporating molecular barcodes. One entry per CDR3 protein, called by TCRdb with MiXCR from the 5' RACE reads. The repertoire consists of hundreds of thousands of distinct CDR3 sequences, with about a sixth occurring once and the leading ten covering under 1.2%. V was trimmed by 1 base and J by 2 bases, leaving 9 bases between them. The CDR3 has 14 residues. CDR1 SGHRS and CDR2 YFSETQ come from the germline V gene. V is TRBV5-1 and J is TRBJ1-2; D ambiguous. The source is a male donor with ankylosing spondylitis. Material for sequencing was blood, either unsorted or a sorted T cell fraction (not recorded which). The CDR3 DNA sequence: TGCGCCAGCAGCTTGTGGCAGCTCAACTATGGCTACACCTTC. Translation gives CASSLWQLNYGYTF.